Described below is a single T cell receptor beta chain sequence and its context. What it binds is unknown. This specimen includes other DNA sequences encoding the same CDR3. The data derive from a study of cytomegalovirus exposure and HLA in healthy donors. Overall study results and limits: Several of the most significant clusters were apparently associated with common viral pathogens in a later analysis.

13 Jbeta primers and 60 Vbeta primers were used for the PCR. The table came from immunoSEQ multiplex PCR; TCRdb's copy has only in-frame clones and leaves some out. The sample shows roughly 150,000 clones, 75% of them seen only once. J gave up 4 bases and V 9 bases, and 8 bases lay outside the gene matches. CDR1 and CDR2 (germline): SNHLY, FYNNEI. The CDR3 has 13 amino acids. The sample consisted of PBMCs. The receptor's source is a man aged 18 to 30 in good health and CMV-seropositive. The chain recombines TRBV2 with TRBJ2-7; 8 bases fit TRBD2. CDR3 protein: CASGSAGGYEQYF. CDR3 DNA sequence: TGTGCCAGTGGTTCGGCGGGAGGATACGAGCAGTACTTC.